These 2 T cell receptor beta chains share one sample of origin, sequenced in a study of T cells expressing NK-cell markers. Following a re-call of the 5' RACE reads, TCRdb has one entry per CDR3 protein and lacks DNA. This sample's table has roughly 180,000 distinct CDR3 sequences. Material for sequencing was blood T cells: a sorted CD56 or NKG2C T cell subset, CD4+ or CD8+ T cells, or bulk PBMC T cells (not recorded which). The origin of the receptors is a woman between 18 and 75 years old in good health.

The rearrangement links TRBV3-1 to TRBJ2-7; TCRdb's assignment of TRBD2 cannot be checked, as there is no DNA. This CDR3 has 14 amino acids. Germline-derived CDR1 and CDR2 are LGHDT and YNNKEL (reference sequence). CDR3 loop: CASSQRDLRGEQYF.

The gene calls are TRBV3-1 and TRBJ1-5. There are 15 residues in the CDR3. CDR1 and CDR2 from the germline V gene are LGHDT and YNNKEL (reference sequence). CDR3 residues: CASSQDWRSNQPQHF.